The 9 T cell receptor beta chains given below trace back to one sample, sequenced in a study of cytomegalovirus exposure and HLA in healthy donors. PCR was performed using 60 Vbeta and 13 Jbeta primers. TCRdb keeps only in-frame clones here, not all; method: immunoSEQ multiplex PCR. This sample has roughly 100,000 clones, with about 62% found just once. Source material: PBMCs. Receptors were obtained from a human donor in good health.

V and J are TRBV29-1 and TRBJ2-2; 8 positions match TRBD1. This CDR3 contains 13 residues. V shed 5 bases and J 5 bases; nucleotides not matched to a gene: 4. Germline lookup yields CDR1 SQVTM and CDR2 ANQGSEA. Here the CDR3 DNA reads TGCAGCGTTTCGCAGGGGGCTACCGGGGAGCTGTTTTTT. This encodes CSVSQGATGELFF.

This clone was recorded a few times. The chain joins TRBV12-5 to TRBJ2-5, with D hard to call. Germline loops: CDR1 LGHNT, CDR2 FRNRAP. The CDR3 has 12 residues. V gave up 1 base and J gave up 7 bases, with 7 bases separating them. CDR3 loop: CASGLGPGTQYF. The CDR3 coding sequence is TGTGCTAGTGGTTTGGGCCCAGGGACCCAGTACTTC.

The V gene is TRBV6-4, the J gene TRBJ1-4; TRBD1 matches at 11 bases. The CDR3 has 13 amino acids. V was clipped by 9 bases and J by 10 bases; unmatched bases: 7. Germline V gene sequence: CDR1 MRHNA, CDR2 SNTAGT. The CDR3 sequence is CARPGQGVGKLFF. The CDR3 bases are TGTGCCAGACCGGGACAGGGGGTGGGAAAACTGTTTTTT.

V gene TRBV5-1 combines with J gene TRBJ1-2; D gene unclear. V was cut by 0 bases and J by 2 bases, with 8 bases left in between. Germline CDR1 and CDR2: SGHRS and YFSETQ. The CDR3 sequence is 14 residues long. The CDR3 bases are TGCGCCAGCAGCTTGGATCCGACAAACTATGGCTACACCTTC. Its protein is CASSLDPTNYGYTF.

This CDR3 is CASSSFRVTEAFF. The DNA for the CDR3 is TGTGCCAGCAGCTCATTCAGGGTAACTGAAGCTTTCTTT. The gene calls are TRBV5-4 and TRBJ1-1; possible D gene TRBD1, 5 bases. V gave up 3 bases and J gave up 5 bases, with 11 bases separating them. The CDR3 has 13 residues. Germline loops: CDR1 SGHNT, CDR2 YYREEE (reference sequence).

The J gene is TRBJ2-7, the V gene TRBV7-9; 9 bases are shared with TRBD1. V lost 2 bases, J lost 3 bases, and 11 bases stayed unmatched. The CDR3 is made up of 17 amino acids. Per germline, CDR1 SEHNR and CDR2 FQNEAQ (reference sequence). The DNA of the CDR3 is TGTGCCAGCAGCTTAAGTATGACAGGGGGAGGTGACTACGAGCAGTACTTC. Residues: CASSLSMTGGGDYEQYF. Based on the CDR3 plus reference TRBV7-9 and TRBJ2-7, the full variable domain is DTGVSQNPRHKITKRGQNVTFRCDPISEHNRLYWYRQTLGQGPEFLTYFQNEAQLEKSRLLSDRFSAERPKGSFSTLEIQRTEQGDSAMYLCASSLSMTGGGDYEQYFGPGTRLTVT.

This clone has only a few counts. V gene TRBV11-2 combines with J gene TRBJ1-1; D is ambiguous. CDR3 length: 14 amino acids. Germline CDR1 reads SGHAT; CDR2 reads FQNNGV. Trimming took 5 bases from V and 1 from J, leaving 11 bases between them. The CDR3: CASSLSRQNTEAFF. The CDR3 bases are TGTGCCAGCAGCCTATCCCGCCAGAACACTGAAGCTTTCTTT.

The chain uses TRBV13 and TRBJ2-5, with a weak D call TRBD1 (6 bases). Trimming stripped 2 bases from V and 1 base from J, with 20 bases between. The CDR3 runs to 18 residues. The germline gives CDR1 PRHDT, CDR2 FYEKMQ (reference sequence). In DNA, the CDR3 is TGTGCCAGCAGCTTAACGGGATGGGCAGGGGCCACCCAAGAGACCCAGTACTTC. Translating gives CASSLTGWAGATQETQYF.

The chain employs TRBV10-2 and TRBJ2-1, with 7 nucleotides matching TRBD1. The CDR3 has 13 residues. The J segment lost 6 bases and the V segment lost 4 bases, leaving 3 bases of the junction unmatched. Germline V gives CDR1 WSHSY, CDR2 SAAADI. The CDR3 nucleotides are TGCGCCAGCAGTGGAGGGGGCCCCAATGAGCAGTTCTTC. Its translation: CASSGGGPNEQFF.